The 14 T cell receptor beta chains below come from one sample, sequenced in a study of blood T cell repertoires in COVID-19. TCRdb keeps only in-frame clones here, not all; method: immunoSEQ multiplex PCR. The repertoire includes approximately 350,000 clones, 80% to 90% of them detected once, and just under 3% sits in the top ten. Sample: peripheral blood. These receptors originate from a man aged 25 to 40 with active or convalescent COVID-19.

The chain uses TRBV19 and TRBJ2-2, with a weak D call TRBD2 (5 bases). The CDR3 runs to 11 residues. Per the germline V gene, CDR1 is LNHDA and CDR2 is SQIVND (reference sequence). Trimming took off 10 bases at V and 6 bases at J, with 9 bases between the two ends. The CDR3 here is CATRGPGELFF. CDR3 nucleotides: TGTGCCACCAGAGGGCCCGGGGAGCTGTTTTTT.

This clone was counted once. The rearrangement links TRBV23-1 to TRBJ1-3, with D maybe TRBD1 (6 bases). TRBV23-1 falls under the ORF class, with uncertain function. V was clipped by 10 bases and J by 5 bases, with 12 bases between them. The CDR3 is made up of 12 amino acids. The CDR3 DNA is TGCGCCAAACCAACAGGGCGAAACACCATATATTTT. Its protein is CAKPTGRNTIYF.

The chain combines TRBV30 with TRBJ1-1; tentatively, D is TRBD1 (6 bases). The germline V gene encodes CDR1 GTSNPN and CDR2 SVGIG (reference sequence). The ends were cut back, 5 bases at V and 5 bases at J, with 12 bases in the middle. The length of the CDR3 is 12 residues. The CDR3 region is CAWGTGLTEAFF. The CDR3 DNA reads as TGTGCCTGGGGAACAGGGTTGACTGAAGCTTTCTTT. Full variable domain (rest looked up from reference TRBV30 and TRBJ1-1): SQTIHQWPATLVQPVGSPLSLECTVEGTSNPNLYWYRQAAGRGLQLLFYSVGIGQISSEVPQNLSASRPQDRQFILSSKKLLLSDSGFYLCAWGTGLTEAFFGQGTRLTVV.

The V and J genes are TRBV19 and TRBJ2-5, with 11 bases fitting TRBD2. Germline lookup yields CDR1 LNHDA and CDR2 SQIVND (reference sequence). The CDR3 covers 15 residues. The V segment lost 9 bases and the J segment 6 bases; nucleotides outside the gene matches: 12. The CDR3 region is CASRGSLAGEQTQYF. For the CDR3, the DNA is TGTGCCAGCCGGGGTTCACTAGCGGGAGAGCAGACCCAGTACTTC.

This chain uses TRBV4-3 with TRBJ2-4, with TRBD1 identical over 7 bases. The CDR3 totals 16 residues. The germline gives CDR1 LGHNA, CDR2 YSLEER. The V gene end was trimmed by 0 bases and the J gene end by 8 bases; junction bases not matched to a gene: 10. CDR3 in DNA: TGCGCCAGCAGCCAAGATTTAGGGGGCCCTATAGACATTCAGTACTTC. It codes for CASSQDLGGPIDIQYF.

This chain joins TRBV18 and TRBJ2-4; a possible D gene is TRBD2 (7 bases). Germline-derived CDR1 and CDR2 are KGHSH and LQKENI. CDR3 length: 18 amino acids. Trimming took 2 bases from V and 7 from J, leaving 24 bases between them. The CDR3 reads CASSPASPREGGANIQYF. DNA of the CDR3: TGTGCCAGCTCACCAGCCTCGCCTCGGGAAGGGGGGGCGAACATTCAGTACTTC.

V gene TRBV9 combines with J gene TRBJ2-4, with TRBD1 as a possible D gene (5 bases). Germline V gene lookup returns CDR1 SGDLS and CDR2 YYNGEE. The CDR3 is made up of 14 amino acids. The ends were cut back, 4 bases at V and 3 bases at J, with 11 bases in the middle. DNA for the CDR3: TGTGCCAGCAGCCCCCGACAGAACAAAAACATTCAGTACTTC. Protein: CASSPRQNKNIQYF.

The CDR3 is CAPGSSPLHF. The CDR3 DNA is TGTGCCCCTGGGAGTTCACCCCTCCACTTT. The chain combines TRBV15 with TRBJ1-6; D not certain. The CDR3 has 10 amino acids. Looked up from germline, CDR1 is LNHNV and CDR2 is YYDKDF (reference sequence). Trimming took off 11 bases at V and 9 bases at J, with 8 bases between the two ends.

This chain connects TRBV24-1 to TRBJ1-4; 11 positions agree with TRBD1. From germline, CDR1 is KGHDR and CDR2 SFDVKD. The CDR3 consists of 16 residues. V dropped 3 bases and J dropped 8; count of bases not matched to a gene: 7. In nucleotides, the CDR3 is TGTGCCACCAGTGATGGGGACAGGGGGGCGCAGGAAAAACTGTTTTTT. Its translation is CATSDGDRGAQEKLFF.

This clone was observed a few times. This chain links TRBV28 with TRBJ1-1; D may be TRBD1 (5 bases). The CDR3 loop spans 12 amino acids. Trimming cost V 9 bases and J 6 bases, with 14 bases left between them. Germline V gene data show CDR1 as MDHEN and CDR2 as SYDVKM. The CDR3 region has the DNA TGTGCCAGTTGTCCTGGGGCGGCTGAAGCTTTCTTT. Protein: CASCPGAAEAFF.

This sequence joins TRBV13 and TRBJ2-4; 8 bases match TRBD1. The germline CDR1 and CDR2 sequences are PRHDT and FYEKMQ (reference sequence). The CDR3 is 18 amino acids. Germline trimming cut 5 bases from V and 5 bases from J; bases unmatched to any gene: 17. The CDR3 loop reads CASSRQITGGISQNIQYF. CDR3 sequence (DNA): TGTGCCAGCAGCCGACAAATCACAGGGGGTATAAGTCAAAACATTCAGTACTTC.

The chain is built from TRBV7-3 and TRBJ2-5; 13 bases map to TRBD2. In germline, CDR1 is SGHTA, CDR2 FQGTGA. The trim removed 5 bases at V and 13 bases at J, leaving 7 bases unmatched. The CDR3 runs 13 residues. CDR3 bases: TGTGCCAGCAGCGCCGGACTAGCGGGGGTGCGGTACTTC. Its protein product is CASSAGLAGVRYF.

The chain links TRBV4-1 to TRBJ1-5; D is unresolved. This CDR3 has 14 amino acids. Trimming shortened V by 2 bases and J by 0 bases, and 5 bases separated the two germline ends. Germline assignment: CDR1 MGHRA and CDR2 YSYEKL. The CDR3 DNA sequence: TGCGCCAGCAGCCAAACATATAGCAATCAGCCCCAGCATTTT. Its protein is CASSQTYSNQPQHF.

The J gene is TRBJ2-1, the V gene TRBV11-3, with 7 bases identical to TRBD2. V shed 5 bases, J shed 8 bases, and the junction held 6 bases outside the gene matches. CDR1 and CDR2 from the germline V gene are SGHNT and YENEEA. CDR3 length equals 13 residues. The CDR3 region has the DNA TGTGCCAGCAGCCAACAGGCGGGGGATGAGCAGTTCTTC. It is translated as CASSQQAGDEQFF.